This T cell receptor (beta chain) was obtained from a study of beta chain features in type 1 diabetes. Notes on the study in general: Individuals with type 1 diabetes displayed fewer insertions and more deletions at VDJ junctions.

This clone came up a few times. Its antigen is undetermined. Sequenced material consisted of expressed TCRB transcripts (all of the isolated RNA was reverse transcribed). For naive, central memory and regulatory T cell samples, reads averaged around 3.8 million. TCRdb keeps only in-frame clones here, not all; method: immunoSEQ multiplex PCR. The sample records 430,000 or so clones, 9.5% to 12% being singletons. The CDR3 totals 15 residues. Deletions cut 4 bases from V and 0 bases from J, with 13 bases between. Germline V gene data show CDR1 as LGHNA and CDR2 as YNFKEQ. Material: naive CD4+ T cells from blood. This TCR came from a woman between 18 and 30 years old in good health. This chain links TRBV4-2 with TRBJ2-7; D is unresolved. The CDR3 sequence is CASSLIQASSYEQYF. CDR3 DNA sequence: TGTGCCAGCAGCCTCATTCAGGCTAGCTCCTACGAGCAGTACTTC.